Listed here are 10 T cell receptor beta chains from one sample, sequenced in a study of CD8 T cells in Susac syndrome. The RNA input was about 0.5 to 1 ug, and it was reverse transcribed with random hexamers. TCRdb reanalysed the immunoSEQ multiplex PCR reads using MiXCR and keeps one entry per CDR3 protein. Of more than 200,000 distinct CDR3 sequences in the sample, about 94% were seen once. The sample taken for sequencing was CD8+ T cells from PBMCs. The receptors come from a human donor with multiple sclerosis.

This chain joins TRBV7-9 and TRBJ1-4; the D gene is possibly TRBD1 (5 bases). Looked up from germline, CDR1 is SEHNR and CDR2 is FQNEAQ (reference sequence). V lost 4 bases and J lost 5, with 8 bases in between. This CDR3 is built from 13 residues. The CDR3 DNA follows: TGTGCCAGCAGCTCTCCAGGGAATGAAAAACTGTTTTTT. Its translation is CASSSPGNEKLFF.

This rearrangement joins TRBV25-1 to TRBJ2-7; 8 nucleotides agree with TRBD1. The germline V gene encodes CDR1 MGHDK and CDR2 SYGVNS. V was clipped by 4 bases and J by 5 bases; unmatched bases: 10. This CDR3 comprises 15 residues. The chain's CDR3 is CASSGPGQVYHEQYF. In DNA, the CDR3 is TGTGCCAGCAGTGGCCCGGGACAGGTATACCACGAGCAGTACTTC.

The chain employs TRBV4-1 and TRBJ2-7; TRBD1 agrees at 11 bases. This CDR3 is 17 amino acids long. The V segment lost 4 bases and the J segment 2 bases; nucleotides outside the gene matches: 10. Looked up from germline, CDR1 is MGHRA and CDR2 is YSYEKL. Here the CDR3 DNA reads TGCGCCAGCAGCCCTAACCCGGGACAGGGGGACCCCTACGAGCAGTACTTC. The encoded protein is CASSPNPGQGDPYEQYF.

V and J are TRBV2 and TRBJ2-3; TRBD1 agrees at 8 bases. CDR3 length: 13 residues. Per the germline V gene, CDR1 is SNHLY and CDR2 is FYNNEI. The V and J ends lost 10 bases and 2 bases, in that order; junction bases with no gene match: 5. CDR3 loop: CATVQGVTDTQYF. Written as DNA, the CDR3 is TGTGCCACGGTACAGGGGGTCACAGATACGCAGTATTTT.

The CDR3, as DNA: TGCAGCGTTTCTTCGGGGGCCAATCAGCCCCAGCATTTT. As protein: CSVSSGANQPQHF. The J gene is TRBJ1-5, the V gene TRBV29-1; a possible D gene is TRBD1 (6 bases). This CDR3 has 13 amino acids. CDR1 and CDR2 from the germline V gene are SQVTM and ANQGSEA. Trimming cost V 5 bases and J 3 bases, with 11 bases left between them.

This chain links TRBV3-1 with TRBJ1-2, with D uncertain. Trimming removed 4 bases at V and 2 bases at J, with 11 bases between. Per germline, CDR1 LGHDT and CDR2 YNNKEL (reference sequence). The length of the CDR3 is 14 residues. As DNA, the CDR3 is TGTGCCAGCAGCCCCGTACGACGAAACTATGGCTACACCTTC. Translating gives CASSPVRRNYGYTF.

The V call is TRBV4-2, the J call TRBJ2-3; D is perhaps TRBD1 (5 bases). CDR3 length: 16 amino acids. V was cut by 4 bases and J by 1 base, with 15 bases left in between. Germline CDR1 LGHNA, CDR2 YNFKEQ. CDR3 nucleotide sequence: TGTGCCAGCAGCCCCTTGACAGAGTCCCGCACAGATACGCAGTATTTT. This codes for CASSPLTESRTDTQYF.

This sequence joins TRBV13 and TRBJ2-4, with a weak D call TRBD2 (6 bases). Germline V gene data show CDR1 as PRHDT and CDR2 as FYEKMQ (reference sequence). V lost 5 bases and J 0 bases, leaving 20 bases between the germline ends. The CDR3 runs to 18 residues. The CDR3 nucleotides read TGTGCCAGCAGCATGCGACTAGATAGCAGTATAGCCAAAAACATTCAGTACTTC. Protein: CASSMRLDSSIAKNIQYF.

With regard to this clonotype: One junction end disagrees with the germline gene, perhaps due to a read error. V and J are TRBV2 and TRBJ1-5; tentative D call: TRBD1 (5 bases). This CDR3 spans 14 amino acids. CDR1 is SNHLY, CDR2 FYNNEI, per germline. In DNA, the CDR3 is TGTGCCAGCAGGGAAGACAGTGGGACGCAGCCCCAGCATTTT. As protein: CASREDSGTQPQHF. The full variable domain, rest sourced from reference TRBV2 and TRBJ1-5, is EPEVTQTPSHQVTQMGQEVILRCVPISNHLYFYWYRQILGQKVEFLVSFYNNEISEKSEIFDDQFSVERPDGSNFTLKIRSTKLEDSAMYFCASREDSGTQPQHFGDGTRLSIL.

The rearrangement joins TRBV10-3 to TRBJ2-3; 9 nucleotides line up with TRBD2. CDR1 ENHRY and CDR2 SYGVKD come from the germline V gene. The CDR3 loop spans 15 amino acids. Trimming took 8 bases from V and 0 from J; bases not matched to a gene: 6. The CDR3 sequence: CAIGGLAGSTDTQYF. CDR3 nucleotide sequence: TGTGCCATCGGGGGACTAGCCGGTAGCACAGATACGCAGTATTTT.